This T cell receptor beta chain originates from a study of response to subunit inactivated influenza vaccine listed by TCRdb under 2018. In the study overall: Deep quantitative profiling of the T cell receptor repertoire was used in the study to follow responses to a trivalent subunit inactivated influenza vaccine. Broad study findings and their caveats: It was suggested by the authors that each seasonal influenza vaccination may recruit only a limited number of new T cells.

Germline trimming: 0 bases from V, 2 bases from J; junction bases outside gene matches: 9. From its cysteine to its phenylalanine, the CDR3 spans 16 amino acids. Only the CDR3 DNA is retained, 48 bases long and in frame from the first base. CDR1 and CDR2 are read off the germline V gene as SQVTM and ANQGSEA. Libraries were constructed by RT-PCR. For sequencing, an Illumina HiSeq 2500 was employed. Clones were called with MiXCR by TCRdb after fastp trimmed the public reads at Q25, and only in-frame beta chains were retained. Rows are combined by CDR3 protein, so each entry shows the most common genes and DNA. This sample gives about 620,000 distinct CDR3 sequences in total; 12% of them show up just once. The leading ten clones occupy more than 8.5% of the sample. This clonotype was observed a handful of times. It lacks a known antigen. There are no base qualities to consult, and no much larger clone falls within one base.

Specimen: PBMCs from blood, collected on the day of vaccination. The TCR comes from a man over 45 who received an inactivated influenza vaccine. Donor details come from another sample of the same person, matched by shared clones. This receptor chain uses TRBV29-1 and TRBJ2-5, and 7 junction bases match TRBD2. The DNA reads as follows: TGCAGCGTTGAAGATTTGGCTAGCGGATATCAAGAGACCCAGTACTTC. Its translation reads: CSVEDLASGYQETQYF. Outside the CDR3, residues come from the reference TRBV29-1 and TRBJ2-5 proteins, so the full variable domain is: SAVISQKPSRDICQRGTSLTIQCQVDSQVTMMFWYRQQPGQSLTLIATANQGSEATYESGFVIDKFPISRPNLTFSTLTVSNMSPEDSSIYLCSVEDLASGYQETQYFGPGTRLLVL.